Listed here are 6 T cell receptor beta chains from one sample, sequenced in a study of control samples from healthy donors and cancer patients. The assay was immunoSEQ multiplex PCR, and TCRdb's table has in-frame clones only and misses some. The sample lists 130,000 or so clones, around 94% occurring once. Sequenced sample: blood. Every receptor here comes from a man in his forties in good health.

This clone came up once. V and J are TRBV5-6 and TRBJ2-7; D possibly corresponds to TRBD1 (5 bases). V was cut by 0 bases and J by 4 bases, with 8 bases left in between. Germline CDR1 SGHDT, CDR2 YYEEEE. The CDR3 has 13 amino acids. The CDR3 reads CASSLGQNYEQYF. In DNA, the CDR3 is TGTGCCAGCAGCTTGGGACAGAATTACGAGCAGTACTTC.

This clone was observed once. The chain recombines TRBV7-9 with TRBJ2-5; unclear D gene. V lost 2 bases, J lost 0 bases, and 13 bases lay in between. The germline V gene has CDR1 SEHNR and CDR2 FQNEAQ (reference sequence). The CDR3 extends over 16 amino acids. As DNA, the CDR3 is TGTGCCAGCAGCTTATATGGAGTACAGTACCAAGAGACCCAGTACTTC. Amino acid sequence: CASSLYGVQYQETQYF.

The V and J genes are TRBV6-1 and TRBJ2-2; 9 nucleotides match TRBD2. This CDR3 has 16 amino acids. Looked up from germline, CDR1 is MNHNS and CDR2 is SASEGT. V shed 2 bases and J 0 bases; nucleotides not matched to a gene: 1. CDR3 nucleotide sequence: TGTGCCAGCAGTGAACGCGGGGGGGCGAACACCGGGGAGCTGTTTTTT. Protein sequence: CASSERGGANTGELFF.

The gene calls are TRBV19 and TRBJ1-5; D is unresolved. Germline V lookup: CDR1 LNHDA, CDR2 SQIVND (reference sequence). This CDR3 spans 13 amino acids. V dropped 9 bases and J dropped 0 bases, with 9 bases sitting between them. CDR3 nucleotides: TGTGCCAGCAGAGGCGGTAGCAATCAGCCCCAGCATTTT. It codes for CASRGGSNQPQHF.

V gene TRBV28 combines with J gene TRBJ1-1; D is undetermined. CDR1 is MDHEN, CDR2 SYDVKM, per germline. The CDR3 spans 11 residues. V was trimmed by 7 bases and J by 4 bases, leaving 7 bases between them. This chain's CDR3 is CASMRFTEAFF. CDR3 nucleotide sequence: TGTGCCAGCATGCGCTTCACTGAAGCTTTCTTT.

The genes are TRBV7-9 and TRBJ1-5; 9 bases are shared with TRBD1. The CDR3 extends over 15 amino acids. Germline trimming cut 5 bases from V and 0 bases from J; bases unmatched to any gene: 2. Germline values: CDR1 SEHNR, CDR2 FQNEAQ (reference sequence). The CDR3 region has the DNA TGTGCCAGCAGCGGGGACAGGGTTAGCAATCAGCCCCAGCATTTT. Translating it yields CASSGDRVSNQPQHF.